This entry concerns a single TCR beta chain. This specimen belongs to a study of blood T cell repertoires in COVID-19. About the research overall: Nucleic acid was either cDNA or gDNA, and it came from T cells, B-cell-depleted T cells, or PBMCs.

Authors' data handling: Amplification with reference gene primers provided the estimates of nucleated cell counts. TCRdb's copy holds only in-frame clones and misses some; the assay was immunoSEQ multiplex PCR. For V, J and clone size, that table is used; D and trimming come from the DNA. The sample lists roughly 100,000 clones; less than 90% were seen once. The TCR originated in a woman of 80 years or more with acute or convalescent COVID-19. Sample: peripheral blood.

The DNA for the CDR3 is TGTGCCAGCAGTTTAAAGATTGGGACAGGGGGCAAAGCTTTCTTT. Its translation: CASSLKIGTGGKAFF. This chain joins TRBV28 and TRBJ1-1, with 12 bases identical to TRBD1. Germline V CDR1 and CDR2: MDHEN, SYDVKM. The V segment lost 2 bases and the J segment 9 bases; nucleotides outside the gene matches: 7. The CDR3 spans 15 residues.